This T cell receptor beta chain comes out of a study of tumor-infiltrating lymphocytes in localized non-small cell lung cancer. For the study at large: From each patient, both tumor and uninvolved lung, non-adjacent to tumor, were sampled. Study results and limitations: Technical variation could not be separated from intratumor heterogeneity here. TCRbeta sequencing showed higher T cell infiltration in tumors than uninvolved lung.

Assay: immunoSEQ multiplex PCR; the TCRdb copy retains only in-frame clones and omits some. Among 16,000 or so clones listed, 65% to 80% were seen once. V was clipped by 4 bases and J by 0 bases; unmatched bases: 7. Germline CDR1 SGHRS, CDR2 YFSETQ. This CDR3 is 16 amino acids long. As to this clone: Antigen specificity is unknown.

The chain combines TRBV5-1 with TRBJ2-5; TRBD1 agrees at 9 bases. The sample taken for sequencing was lung tumor tissue. The TCR was taken from a human donor with non-small cell lung cancer. CDR3 residues: CASSKDRGLNQETQYF. The CDR3 DNA follows: TGCGCCAGCAGCAAGGACAGGGGCCTCAACCAAGAGACCCAGTACTTC.